This T cell receptor (beta chain) stems from a study of spatial heterogeneity in lung cancer. Trimming removed 3 bases from V and 6 bases from J, with 15 bases in between. There are 15 residues in the CDR3. This clonotype appeared many times. TCRdb itself ran the 5' RACE reads through MiXCR, one entry per CDR3 protein. The sample contains roughly 70,000 distinct CDR3 sequences, about 9.5% of which appear only once. Documented time point: blood at routine non-recurrence follow-up after resection. The receptor comes from a female donor with early-stage non-small cell lung cancer. The material was PBMCs, obtained at follow-up. This chain links TRBV23-1 with TRBJ1-5; tentative D call: TRBD1 (5 bases). TRBV23-1 falls under the ORF class, with uncertain function. DNA of the CDR3: TGCGCCAGCAGTCAGAGGGGACGGACCGGTCAGCCCCAGCATTTT. Amino acids: CASSQRGRTGQPQHF.